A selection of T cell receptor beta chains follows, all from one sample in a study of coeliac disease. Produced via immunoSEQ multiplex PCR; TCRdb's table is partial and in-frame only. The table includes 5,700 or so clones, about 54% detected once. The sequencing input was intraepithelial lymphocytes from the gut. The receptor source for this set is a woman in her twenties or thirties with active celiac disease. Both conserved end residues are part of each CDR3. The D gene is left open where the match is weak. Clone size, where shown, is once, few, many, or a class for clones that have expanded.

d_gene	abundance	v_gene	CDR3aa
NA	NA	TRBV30	CAWSGRGGVAGELFF
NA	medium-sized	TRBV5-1	CASSLAGDNTEAFF
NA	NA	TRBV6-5	CASGRGPDMYEQYF
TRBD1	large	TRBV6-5	CASSPGTGGINEQFF
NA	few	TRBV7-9	CASSLNSPNVLTF
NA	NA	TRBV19	CASSGRLNSNQPQHF
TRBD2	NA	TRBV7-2	CASSLAPTSGYNEQFF
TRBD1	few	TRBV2	CASIQGAGSSYNSPLHF
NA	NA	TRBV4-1	CASSQPVPRDGYTF
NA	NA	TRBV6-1	CASSGPPVSQYF
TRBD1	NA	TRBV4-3	CASSQDYEGAGGYTF
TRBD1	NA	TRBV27	CASSLIAPRQGWPTGELFF
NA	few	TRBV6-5	CASSYSTGVHTIYF
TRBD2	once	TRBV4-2	CASSQAWIAGDEQYF
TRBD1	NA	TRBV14	CASSQEGTGILEQYF
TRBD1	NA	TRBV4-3	CASSQGTGIPYEQYF
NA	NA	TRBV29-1	CSVLTGQGRKQFF
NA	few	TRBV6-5	CASSDSPGYEQYF
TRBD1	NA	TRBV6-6	CASMRQGTGELFF
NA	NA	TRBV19	CASVSSSGANVLTF
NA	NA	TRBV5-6	CASSLAGDGYGYTF
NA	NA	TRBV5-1	CASPRQLENIRCWRYYEQYF
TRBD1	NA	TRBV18	CASSPWTGVIYNEQFF
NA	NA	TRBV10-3	CAISEIRGSSYNEQFF
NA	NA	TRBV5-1	CASSLGGLQETQYF
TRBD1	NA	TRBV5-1	CASSYSGTGAYNEQFF
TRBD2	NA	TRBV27	CASSLLGGGGLDTQYF
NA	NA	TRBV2	CASEDTGSGNTIYF
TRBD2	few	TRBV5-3	CASSRSGALHEQYF
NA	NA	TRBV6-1	CASSEYDSLRRYNSPLHF
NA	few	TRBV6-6	CASSPTTVRNEQFF
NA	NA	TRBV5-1	CASARGGVSYNEQFF
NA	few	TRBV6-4	CASSYRGGADTQYF